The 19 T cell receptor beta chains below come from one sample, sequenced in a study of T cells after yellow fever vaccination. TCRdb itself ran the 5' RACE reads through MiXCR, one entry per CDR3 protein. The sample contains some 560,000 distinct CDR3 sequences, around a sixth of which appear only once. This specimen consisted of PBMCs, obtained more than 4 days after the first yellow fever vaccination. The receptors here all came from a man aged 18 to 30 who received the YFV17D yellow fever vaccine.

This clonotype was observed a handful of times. For the CDR3, the DNA is TGTGCCAGCAGTCAGACAGGGCCCTGGGATACGCAGTATTTT. Encoded protein: CASSQTGPWDTQYF. This rearrangement joins TRBV28 to TRBJ2-3, with 7 bases that match TRBD1. The V and J ends lost 5 bases and 6 bases, in that order; junction bases with no gene match: 8. This CDR3 spans 14 amino acids. Per the germline V gene, CDR1 is MDHEN and CDR2 is SYDVKM.

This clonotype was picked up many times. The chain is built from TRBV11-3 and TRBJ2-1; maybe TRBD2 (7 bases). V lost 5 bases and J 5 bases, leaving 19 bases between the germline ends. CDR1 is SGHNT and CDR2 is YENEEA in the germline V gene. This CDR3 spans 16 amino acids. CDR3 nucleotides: TGTGCCAGCAGCCTTGGGGGGGGCGGGAGTCACAATGAGCAGTTCTTC. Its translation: CASSLGGGGSHNEQFF.

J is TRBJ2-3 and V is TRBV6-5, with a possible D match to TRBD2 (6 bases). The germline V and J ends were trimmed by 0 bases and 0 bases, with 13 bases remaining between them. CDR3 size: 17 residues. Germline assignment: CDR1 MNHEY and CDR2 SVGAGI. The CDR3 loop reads CASSYSEAGISTDTQYF. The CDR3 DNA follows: TGTGCCAGCAGTTACTCCGAGGCGGGGATTAGCACAGATACGCAGTATTTT.

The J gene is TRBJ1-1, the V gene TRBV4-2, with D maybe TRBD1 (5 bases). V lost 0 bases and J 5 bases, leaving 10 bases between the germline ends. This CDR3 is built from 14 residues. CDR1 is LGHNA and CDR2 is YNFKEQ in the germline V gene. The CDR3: CASSQEGGRTEAFF. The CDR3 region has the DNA TGTGCCAGCAGCCAAGAGGGGGGGAGGACTGAAGCTTTCTTT.

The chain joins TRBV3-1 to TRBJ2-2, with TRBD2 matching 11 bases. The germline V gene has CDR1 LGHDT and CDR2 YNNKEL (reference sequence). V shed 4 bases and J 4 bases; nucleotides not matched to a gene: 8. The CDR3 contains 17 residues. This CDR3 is CASSPHTSGGVTGELFF. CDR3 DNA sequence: TGTGCCAGCAGCCCTCATACTAGCGGGGGCGTCACCGGGGAGCTGTTTTTT. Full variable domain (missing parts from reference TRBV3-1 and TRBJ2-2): DTAVSQTPKYLVTQMGNDKSIKCEQNLGHDTMYWYKQDSKKFLKIMFSYNNKELIINETVPNRFSPKSPDKAHLNLHINSLELGDSAVYFCASSPHTSGGVTGELFFGEGSRLTVL.

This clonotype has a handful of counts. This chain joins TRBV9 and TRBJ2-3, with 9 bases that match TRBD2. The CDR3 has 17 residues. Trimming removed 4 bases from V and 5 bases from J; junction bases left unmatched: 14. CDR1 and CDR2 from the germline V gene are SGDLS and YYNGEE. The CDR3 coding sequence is TGTGCCAGCAGCCCAACTTGGGGGACTAGCTATGAAGATACGCAGTATTTT. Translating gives CASSPTWGTSYEDTQYF. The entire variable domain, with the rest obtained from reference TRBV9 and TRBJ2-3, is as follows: DSGVTQTPKHLITATGQRVTLRCSPRSGDLSVYWYQQSLDQGLQFLIQYYNGEERAKGNILERFSAQQFPDLHSELNLSSLELGDSALYFCASSPTWGTSYEDTQYFGPGTRLTVL.

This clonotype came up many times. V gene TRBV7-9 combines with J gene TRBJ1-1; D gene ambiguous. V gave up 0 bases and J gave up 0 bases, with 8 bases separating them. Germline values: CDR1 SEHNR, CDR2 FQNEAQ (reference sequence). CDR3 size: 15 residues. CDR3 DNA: TGTGCCAGCAGCTTAGCCGGGGTCATGAACACTGAAGCTTTCTTT. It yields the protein CASSLAGVMNTEAFF.

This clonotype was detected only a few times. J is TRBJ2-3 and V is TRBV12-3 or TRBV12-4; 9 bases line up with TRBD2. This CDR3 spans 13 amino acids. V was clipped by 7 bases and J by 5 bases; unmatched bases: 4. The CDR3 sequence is CASTGLAIDTQYF. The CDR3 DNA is TGTGCCAGCACGGGACTAGCTATAGATACGCAGTATTTT.

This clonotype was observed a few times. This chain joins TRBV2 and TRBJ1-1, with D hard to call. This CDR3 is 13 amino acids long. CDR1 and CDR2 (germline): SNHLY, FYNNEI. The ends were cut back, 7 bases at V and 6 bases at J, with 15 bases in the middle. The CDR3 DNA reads TGTGCCAGCATGGTGGGCCTTGGGGCTGAAGCTTTCTTT. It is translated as CASMVGLGAEAFF.

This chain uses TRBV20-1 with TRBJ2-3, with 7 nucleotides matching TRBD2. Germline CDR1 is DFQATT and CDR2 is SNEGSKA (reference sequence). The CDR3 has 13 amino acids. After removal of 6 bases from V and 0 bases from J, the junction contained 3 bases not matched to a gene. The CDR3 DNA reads TGCAGTGCCCCGCGGGGGAGCACAGATACGCAGTATTTT. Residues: CSAPRGSTDTQYF.

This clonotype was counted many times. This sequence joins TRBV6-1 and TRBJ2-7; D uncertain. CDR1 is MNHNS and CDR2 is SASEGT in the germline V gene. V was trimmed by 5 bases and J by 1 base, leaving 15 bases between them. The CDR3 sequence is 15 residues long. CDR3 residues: CASSRMVDRSYEQYF. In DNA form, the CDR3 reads TGTGCCAGCAGTAGAATGGTGGACCGTTCCTACGAGCAGTACTTC.

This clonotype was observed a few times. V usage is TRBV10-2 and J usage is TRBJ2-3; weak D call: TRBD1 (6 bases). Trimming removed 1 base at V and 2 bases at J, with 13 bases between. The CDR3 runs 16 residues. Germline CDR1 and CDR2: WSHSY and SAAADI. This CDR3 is CASSEFGDTITDTQYF. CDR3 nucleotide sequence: TGCGCCAGCAGTGAGTTCGGGGACACGATCACAGATACGCAGTATTTT.

The CDR3 DNA sequence: TGCAGTGCTAGCCTCCGACAGGGAATGATCCTAGGCTCCTATAATTCACCCCTCCACTTT. Its translation is CSASLRQGMILGSYNSPLHF. This chain joins TRBV20-1 and TRBJ1-6; 7 bases agree with TRBD1. Trimming cost V 3 bases and J 0 bases; bases outside gene matches: 17. The germline CDR1 and CDR2 sequences are DFQATT and SNEGSKA (reference sequence). This CDR3 comprises 20 residues.

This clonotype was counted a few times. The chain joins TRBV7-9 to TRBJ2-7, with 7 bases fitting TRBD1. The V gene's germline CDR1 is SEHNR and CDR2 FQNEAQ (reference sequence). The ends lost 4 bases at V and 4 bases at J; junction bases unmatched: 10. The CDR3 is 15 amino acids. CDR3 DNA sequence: TGTGCCAGCAGCTCCACACGGACAGGAATATACGAGCAGTACGTC. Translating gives CASSSTRTGIYEQYV.

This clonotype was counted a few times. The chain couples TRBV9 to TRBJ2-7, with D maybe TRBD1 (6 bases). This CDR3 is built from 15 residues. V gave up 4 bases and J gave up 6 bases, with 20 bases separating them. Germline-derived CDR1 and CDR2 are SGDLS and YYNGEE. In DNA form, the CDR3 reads TGTGCCAGCAGCCCCAGCGGTGTTGGGGGCTTCGAGCAGTACTTC. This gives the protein CASSPSGVGGFEQYF.

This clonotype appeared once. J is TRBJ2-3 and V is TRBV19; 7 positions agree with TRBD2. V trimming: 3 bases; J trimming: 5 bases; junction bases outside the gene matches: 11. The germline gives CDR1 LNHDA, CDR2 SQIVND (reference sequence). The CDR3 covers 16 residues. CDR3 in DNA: TGTGCCAGTAGTATTTCGGGACTACTGTCGGGAGATACGCAGTATTTT. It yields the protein CASSISGLLSGDTQYF.

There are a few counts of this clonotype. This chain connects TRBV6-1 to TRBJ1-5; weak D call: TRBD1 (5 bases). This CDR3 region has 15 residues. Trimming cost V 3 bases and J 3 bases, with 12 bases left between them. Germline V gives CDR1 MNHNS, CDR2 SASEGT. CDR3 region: CASSDPRAHNQPQHF. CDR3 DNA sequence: TGTGCCAGCAGTGACCCCAGGGCGCACAATCAGCCCCAGCATTTT.

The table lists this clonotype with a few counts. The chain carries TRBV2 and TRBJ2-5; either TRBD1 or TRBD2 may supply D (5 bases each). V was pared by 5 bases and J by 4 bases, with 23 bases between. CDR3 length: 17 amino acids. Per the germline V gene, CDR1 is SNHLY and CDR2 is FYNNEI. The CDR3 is CASSSNPTGAPGETQYF. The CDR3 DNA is TGTGCCAGCAGTTCAAACCCGACCGGGGCCCCGGGAGAGACCCAGTACTTC.

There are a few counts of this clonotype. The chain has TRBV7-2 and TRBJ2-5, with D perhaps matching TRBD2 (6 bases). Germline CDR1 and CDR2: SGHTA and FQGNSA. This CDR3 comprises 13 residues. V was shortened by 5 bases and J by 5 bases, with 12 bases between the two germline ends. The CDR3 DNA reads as TGTGCCAGCAGCCAGCGGGCGAGGGAGACCCAGTACTTC. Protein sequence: CASSQRARETQYF.